This T cell receptor (beta chain) comes out of a study of shared clonotypes between healthy human individuals (dated by TCRdb to 2020 to 2021). Study-level background: A few men and two women, aged 18 to 49 years, made up the cohort. For each donor, CD4 naive and CD4 memory were each run on three plates, CD8 naive on two plates, and CD8 memory on one plate. To estimate repertoire size and how much clonotypes are shared between individuals, the study performed deep sequencing of blood TCR repertoires from a few healthy adults. Libraries were prepared and TCR repertoires were sequenced by different laboratories using diverse techniques, in order to increase sequencing depth and limit assay-specific biases. Each donor's leukapheresis produced roughly between roughly 0.9 and 9 billion PBMCs.

For the CD8 naive samples, CD45RO-negative cells were positively selected for CCR7, yielding a CD45RA+CCR7+ population from which TemRA cells were excluded. Healthy HIV-negative adults with no recently reported acute infections or vaccinations were included as donors. Every donor was a Caucasian adult living in Nashville, Tennessee, USA. Blood was obtained by leukapheresis, after which PBMCs were separated by Ficoll-Histopaque density gradient centrifugation and cryopreserved in liquid nitrogen vapor phase. Analytical flow cytometry was used to check the purity and quantity of every magnetically sorted T cell population. From each sorted fraction, genomic DNA was isolated and quantified by UV absorbance on a Nanodrop 2000c. With respect to this clone: Its antigen remains unidentified. The record has no base qualities; no much larger clone is one base away.

The full study reports these points: Incomplete sequencing was indicated by rarefaction of sorted-subset datasets, despite the large sequencing depth. Clonotypes shared by all four sorted-subset donors showed higher generation probabilities than non-shared clonotypes. Across four donors, roughly 5.4% of naive CD4, over 3% of naive CD8, around 2.1% of memory CD4, and approximately 0.4% of memory CD8 clonotypes were shared. Only blood was sampled, and tissue TCR repertoires likely differ from those in blood. Naive subsets generally had larger estimated clonotype richness than memory subsets. Pairwise subsampling led to the expectation that sequencing depth would affect the degree of clonotype sharing among donors. The small number of donors limited the genetic and exposure-history diversity represented.

Using the deep immunoSEQ assay, multiplex PCR amplified TCR CDR3 regions from genomic DNA. Genomic DNA extracted from each cell subset was distributed evenly over all wells of several immunoSEQ 96-well plates, and each plate served as one replicate. For sorted subsets, around 200 ng genomic DNA, equal to 25,000 to 35,000 T cell genomes, was loaded into each replicate PCR. Purified libraries were measured with a Qubit 3.0 fluorometer, size-checked on a Bioanalyzer 2100, and measured again with the KAPA Library Quantification kit. Each immunoSEQ 96-well plate was sequenced on its own single-read 150-cycle Illumina NextSeq 550 flow cell. As for the authors' bioinformatics: Because the immunoSEQ output held only junctional sequences and lacked quality scores, the filtering could not match the filtering applied to full-length reads. Sequences were annotated with PyIR, a Python wrapper for IgBLAST v1.9, and V/J genes and CDR3 were assigned using IMGT germline references. Reads were filtered out if the reads had weak V/J assignments (E-value above 1e-6), no CDR3, stop codons, out-of-frame junctions, or ambiguous translated residues. V3J clonotypes were defined as sequences sharing the same inferred V gene, J gene, and CDR3 amino acid sequence. To compute the percentage overlap between repertoires, the number of shared unique clonotypes was divided by the size of the smaller repertoire. RTK rarefaction, the Chao1 estimator, and Recon v2.1 estimates of unobserved clonotypes were used to assess repertoire richness. OLGA was used to compute generation probabilities for all TCRbeta clonotypes that the gDNA method yielded from a few donors. This is the immuneACCESS table as TCRdb keeps it, with only in-frame sequences that have V and J called. A part of the clones is gone; compared with another copy, unresolved V genes explain less than half, and the rest is unexplained. For V, J and clone size, that table is used; D and trimming come from the DNA. This sample holds over 750,000 clones; around 96% were observed only once. The top ten clonotypes cover less than 0.3% of the sample.

The germline V gene supplies CDR1 ENHRY and CDR2 SYGVKD. Counted from cysteine to phenylalanine, this CDR3 has 13 amino acids. Left in the record is the CDR3 DNA by itself, 39 bases read in frame from the first base. Germline trimming amounts to 3 bases on V and 4 bases on J, with 1 as the count of junction bases outside the gene matches. The chain is assembled from TRBV10-3 and TRBJ1-2, with 8 bases aligning to TRBD1. The sequence was obtained from a man aged 30-40 years in good health. Sample: naive CD8+ T cells sorted from blood. The meaning of the sample's cell subset or site label: CD45RA+CCR7+. The CDR3 region: CAISDGTGYGYTF. In nucleotide form, the sequence is TGTGCCATCAGTGACGGGACAGGCTATGGCTACACCTTC.